This T cell receptor (beta chain) was recorded in a study of shared clonotypes between healthy human individuals. CD8 cells classed as naive were CD45RO-negative and positively selected for CCR7, excluding terminally differentiated effector memory CD45RA+ cells. Only Caucasian adults living in Nashville, Tennessee made up the donor group. Sorted-subset replicate PCRs used 150 to 200 ng DNA, approximately 30,000 T cell genomes. The method was immunoSEQ multiplex PCR; TCRdb's version includes in-frame clones alone and lacks a portion of them. This repertoire shows more than 2 million clones, over 85% found once; its top ten account for 1.1%. CDR1 and CDR2 from the germline V gene are MDHEN and SYDVKM. This CDR3 contains 14 residues. The junction had 6 bases not matched to a gene; V was cut back by 6 bases and J by 2 bases.

The sample taken for sequencing was naive CD8+ T cells sorted from blood. The rearrangement joins TRBV28 to TRBJ2-5, with 7 positions matching TRBD2. The clonotype was recovered from a man younger than 30 in good health. The CDR3 reads CASSYERGQETQYF. CDR3 nucleotide sequence: TGTGCCAGCAGCTACGAGCGGGGACAAGAGACCCAGTACTTC.